These T cell receptor beta chains were read from a single sample in a study of T cell changes during pregnancy in multiple sclerosis. Sequenced by immunoSEQ multiplex PCR; TCRdb stores in-frame clones only, minus some. The profile covers roughly 70,000 clones, with around 90% appearing a single time and about 2.3% taken by the ten largest. The material sequenced was peripheral blood, taken in the first trimester of pregnancy. The receptors were sampled from a female donor with multiple sclerosis, enrolled in a pregnancy study. CDR3s include the opening cysteine and the closing phenylalanine or tryptophan. The D gene is left open where the match is weak. The size entry is marked missing in some rows and otherwise reads once, few, many or a size class.

D gene,V gene,J gene,clone size,CDR3 protein,CDR3 DNA
TRBD1,TRBV7-9,TRBJ1-1,NA,CASSWGQVGNTEAFF,TGTGCCAGCAGCTGGGGACAGGTTGGGAACACTGAAGCTTTCTTT
NA,TRBV7-3,TRBJ2-6,NA,CASSHRPGSGANVLTF,TGTGCCAGCAGCCACCGCCCCGGGTCCGGGGCCAACGTCCTGACTTTC
NA,TRBV14,TRBJ1-3,NA,CASNEAGNTIYF,TGTGCCAGCAATGAGGCTGGAAACACCATATATTTT
TRBD2,TRBV10-2,TRBJ2-3,NA,CASSLTSGRVDTQYF,TGCGCCAGCAGCTTGACTAGCGGGAGAGTAGATACGCAGTATTTT
TRBD2,TRBV7-8,TRBJ2-1,NA,CASSLAEGAPRGRAFNEQFF,TGTGCCAGCAGCTTAGCGGAGGGGGCACCCCGCGGGAGGGCCTTCAATGAGCAGTTCTTC
NA,TRBV2,TRBJ2-3,NA,CASSVYRAADTQYF,TGTGCCAGCAGTGTCTACAGGGCGGCAGATACGCAGTATTTT
NA,TRBV20-1,TRBJ2-5,NA,CSARFGETQYF,TGCAGTGCTAGATTCGGGGAGACCCAGTACTTC
NA,TRBV6-6,TRBJ1-1,NA,CASSYHTANTEAFF,TGTGCCAGCAGTTACCATACAGCGAACACTGAAGCTTTCTTT
TRBD1,TRBV5-1,TRBJ1-3,NA,CASSASQGSPGNTIYF,TGCGCCAGCAGCGCGTCACAGGGGTCCCCTGGAAACACCATATATTTT
TRBD1,TRBV7-8,TRBJ2-7,NA,CASSSPPAGTAPLYEQYF,TGTGCCAGCAGCTCCCCCCCTGCAGGGACAGCGCCACTCTACGAGCAGTACTTC
NA,TRBV15,TRBJ1-2,NA,CATSRNRDYGYTF,TGTGCCACCAGCAGGAACAGGGACTATGGCTACACCTTC
TRBD1,TRBV9,TRBJ2-3,NA,CASTEGQVRDTQYF,TGTGCCAGCACCGAAGGACAGGTGAGAGATACGCAGTATTTT
NA,TRBV6-6,TRBJ1-6,NA,CASSYGLGSPLHF,TGTGCCAGCAGTTACGGACTCGGTTCACCCCTCCACTTT
NA,TRBV18,TRBJ1-1,once,CASSLKGQANTEAFF,TGTGCCAGCTCTTTAAAGGGACAAGCGAACACTGAAGCTTTCTTT
TRBD1,TRBV27,TRBJ2-3,NA,CASSPPWDRHTTQYF,TGTGCCAGCAGCCCCCCCTGGGACAGGCATACTACGCAGTATTTT
NA,TRBV6-5,TRBJ1-1,medium-sized,CASSSRGYDTEAFF,TGTGCCAGCAGTTCCCGGGGGTACGACACTGAAGCTTTCTTT
NA,TRBV30,TRBJ2-7,NA,CAWNGREDYEQYF,TGTGCCTGGAATGGCAGGGAAGACTACGAGCAGTACTTC
TRBD1,TRBV9,TRBJ1-4,once,CASSEGQFNEKLFF,TGTGCCAGCAGCGAGGGACAGTTTAATGAAAAACTGTTTTTT
TRBD1,TRBV7-9,TRBJ1-2,once,CASSQSGQGFYGYTF,TGTGCCAGCAGTCAAAGCGGACAGGGATTCTATGGCTACACCTTC
TRBD1,TRBV5-1,TRBJ1-6,NA,CASSFALQGRSPLHF,TGCGCCAGCAGCTTCGCGTTACAGGGGAGATCACCCCTCCACTTT
TRBD1,TRBV28,TRBJ2-7,NA,CASRPRQGDYEQYF,TGTGCCAGCAGGCCCCGACAGGGGGACTACGAGCAGTACTTC
TRBD2,TRBV6-5,TRBJ2-1,NA,CASSSPRAGSFNEQFF,TGTGCCAGCAGTTCCCCGCGAGCGGGATCCTTCAATGAGCAGTTCTTC
NA,TRBV6-5,TRBJ1-1,once,CASSYGPGAFF,TGTGCCAGCAGTTACGGCCCTGGAGCTTTCTTT
NA,TRBV6-1,TRBJ2-7,NA,CASSEWLAYF,TGTGCCAGCAGTGAATGGCTAGCCTACTTC
NA,TRBV7-9,TRBJ2-1,NA,CASSPRMSGVYNEQFF,TGTGCCAGCAGCCCACGGATGTCGGGGGTTTACAATGAGCAGTTCTTC
NA,TRBV5-1,TRBJ2-3,NA,CASSLRLVGGTDTQYF,TGCGCCAGCAGCTTGAGGCTAGTCGGGGGCACAGATACGCAGTATTTT
NA,TRBV4-1,TRBJ2-1,NA,CASSQAGYNEQFF,TGCGCCAGCAGCCAAGCGGGTTACAATGAGCAGTTCTTC
NA,TRBV7-2,TRBJ1-5,NA,CASSYVRAQPQHF,TGTGCCAGCAGTTACGTGAGAGCCCAGCCCCAGCATTTT
TRBD1,TRBV4-1,TRBJ1-2,NA,CASSQGQGGSYGYTF,TGCGCCAGCAGCCAAGGACAGGGGGGGAGCTATGGCTACACCTTC
NA,TRBV7-3,TRBJ2-3,NA,CASSHGQTDTQYF,TGTGCCAGCAGCCACGGACAGACAGATACGCAGTATTTT
NA,TRBV11-2,TRBJ2-1,NA,CASSTGTLSSYNEQFF,TGTGCCAGCAGCACCGGGACACTGAGCTCCTACAATGAGCAGTTCTTC
NA,TRBV4-2,TRBJ1-2,NA,CASSQDGRDSYYGYTF,TGTGCCAGCAGCCAAGACGGACGCGACAGTTACTATGGCTACACCTTC
NA,TRBV18,TRBJ2-3,NA,CASSPQKRTNTDTQYF,TGTGCCAGCTCACCACAGAAGCGGACTAACACAGATACGCAGTATTTT
NA,TRBV4-1,TRBJ2-7,NA,CASSLLPGGTRYHEQYF,TGCGCCAGCAGCCTACTACCCGGGGGGACACGCTATCACGAGCAGTACTTC
NA,TRBV28,TRBJ2-2,NA,CASRFPTGITGELFF,TGTGCCAGCAGGTTCCCAACAGGGATAACCGGGGAGCTGTTTTTT
NA,TRBV2,TRBJ2-7,NA,CASSESSRSRAYEQYF,TGTGCCAGCAGTGAATCGTCTCGGTCCCGGGCCTACGAGCAGTACTTC
TRBD1,TRBV14,TRBJ2-5,NA,CASSQDLDRGETQYF,TGTGCCAGCAGCCAAGATCTCGACAGGGGAGAGACCCAGTACTTC
TRBD2,TRBV7-9,TRBJ2-3,NA,CASSLALAGGAPDTQYF,TGTGCCAGCAGCTTAGCCCTAGCGGGAGGTGCCCCAGATACGCAGTATTTT
NA,TRBV6-5,TRBJ1-5,NA,CASSRGEGDQPQHF,TGTGCCAGCAGTAGGGGGGAGGGAGATCAGCCCCAGCATTTT
TRBD1,TRBV28,TRBJ1-3,NA,CASSFLDRDSGNTIYF,TGTGCCAGCAGTTTTTTGGACAGGGACTCTGGAAACACCATATATTTT
NA,TRBV6-1,TRBJ2-5,NA,CASSRPAGTQETQYF,TGTGCCAGCAGCCGGCCTGCGGGGACCCAAGAGACCCAGTACTTC
TRBD1,TRBV6-5,TRBJ2-7,once,CASRGQASSYEQYF,TGTGCCAGCCGCGGACAGGCGAGCTCCTACGAGCAGTACTTC
NA,TRBV20-1,TRBJ1-2,NA,CSALKTGYTF,TGCAGTGCTCTAAAAACTGGCTACACCTTC
NA,TRBV19,TRBJ1-4,NA,CASGTTGENEKLFF,TGTGCCAGTGGGACGACAGGAGAGAATGAAAAACTGTTTTTT
TRBD1,TRBV10-1,TRBJ2-7,NA,CASSLDRDSMFQYF,TGCGCCAGCAGTCTGGACCGGGACAGTATGTTTCAGTACTTC
NA,TRBV7-9,TRBJ1-3,NA,CASSLHRAGNTIYF,TGTGCCAGCAGCTTACACAGGGCCGGAAACACCATATATTTT
TRBD1,TRBV9,TRBJ1-2,once,CASSVESGTGLGYGYTF,TGTGCCAGCAGCGTAGAGTCCGGGACAGGGTTAGGCTATGGCTACACCTTC
NA,TRBV10-3,TRBJ1-1,NA,CAITESDRLNTEAFF,TGTGCCATCACTGAAAGCGACAGACTGAACACTGAAGCTTTCTTT
TRBD1,TRBV27,TRBJ2-2,NA,CASGRDRATGELFF,TGTGCCAGCGGGAGGGACAGGGCAACCGGGGAGCTGTTTTTT
NA,TRBV28,TRBJ2-7,once,CASSSGVGEQYF,TGTGCCAGCAGTTCAGGGGTCGGCGAGCAGTACTTC
NA,TRBV5-1,TRBJ2-7,NA,CASSLASGLHSYEQYF,TGCGCCAGCAGCTTGGCCTCGGGACTCCACTCCTACGAGCAGTACTTC
TRBD1,TRBV7-7,TRBJ2-5,NA,CASSLGPGQKETQYF,TGTGCCAGCAGCTTAGGGCCGGGACAGAAAGAGACCCAGTACTTC
NA,TRBV6-6,TRBJ1-2,NA,CASNQDSQNYGYTF,TGTGCCAGCAACCAGGACTCCCAGAACTATGGCTACACCTTC
NA,TRBV7-2,TRBJ1-2,NA,CASSLRATYGYTF,TGTGCCAGCAGCCTGCGGGCCACCTATGGCTACACCTTC
NA,TRBV5-1,TRBJ1-1,NA,CASSSKNSVTEAFF,TGCGCCAGCAGCTCCAAAAACAGTGTCACTGAAGCTTTCTTT